These 3 T cell receptor beta chains originate from one sample sequenced in a study of blood T cell repertoires in COVID-19. Sequencing used immunoSEQ multiplex PCR; TCRdb keeps in-frame clones, though not all of them. The sample carries approximately 500,000 clones, approximately 85% recorded once. The sample was peripheral blood. These receptors all stem from a human donor in a cohort sampled during active COVID-19.

The genes are TRBV6-2 or TRBV6-3 and TRBJ1-5, with D unclear. Trimming took off 2 bases at V and 3 bases at J, with 8 bases between the two ends. This CDR3 is built from 14 residues. Per the germline V gene, CDR1 is MNHEY and CDR2 is SVGEGT. The CDR3, as DNA: TGTGCCAGCAGTTACGTTCTAACCAATCAGCCCCAGCATTTT. Protein product: CASSYVLTNQPQHF.

The chain links TRBV5-1 to TRBJ2-7; the D gene is possibly TRBD1 (7 bases). CDR1 and CDR2 from the germline V gene are SGHRS and YFSETQ. The CDR3 sequence is 14 residues long. The ends were cut back, 4 bases at V and 2 bases at J, with 13 bases in the middle. CDR3: CASSPQGGTYEQYF. The CDR3 DNA is TGCGCCAGCAGCCCCCAGGGGGGAACCTACGAGCAGTACTTC. Using reference TRBV5-1 and TRBJ2-7 for the parts outside the CDR3, the full variable domain is KAGVTQTPRYLIKTRGQQVTLSCSPISGHRSVSWYQQTPGQGLQFLFEYFSETQRNKGNFPGRFSGRQFSNSRSEMNVSTLELGDSALYLCASSPQGGTYEQYFGPGTRLTVT.

The J gene is TRBJ2-1, the V gene TRBV5-1; D perhaps matches TRBD2 (6 bases). From germline, CDR1 is SGHRS and CDR2 YFSETQ. The V gene lost 1 base and the J gene lost 9 bases, with 20 bases spanning the gap. The CDR3 sequence is 16 residues long. CDR3 sequence reads: CASSLFMGLPRAEQFF. CDR3 bases: TGCGCCAGCAGCTTGTTTATGGGACTCCCCCGAGCTGAGCAGTTCTTC.